A single sample gave rise to the 27 T cell receptor beta chains below, sequenced in a study of CD8+CD57+ T cells in acquired aplastic anemia. CDR3 and TCR beta VDJ profiling relied on genomic DNA as the template. TCRdb independently ran MiXCR on the reads; one entry per CDR3 protein. Among approximately 200,000 distinct CDR3 sequences listed, around 50% were seen once. Sequencing used sorted CD4+, CD8+, or CD8+CD57+ T cells (not recorded which) from PBMCs. These receptors all stem from a human donor in good health, serving as a control.

In its sample, this clonotype was seen once. The chain recombines TRBV7-8 with TRBJ1-5; D gene ambiguous. The V end was cut by 4 bases, the J end by 7 bases, with 11 bases between. From germline, CDR1 is SGHVS and CDR2 FQNEAQ. This CDR3 region has 13 residues. The CDR3 nucleotides read TGTGCCAGCAGCTCCTTGGTAGGCCAGCCCCAGCATTTT. Amino acid sequence: CASSSLVGQPQHF.

This clonotype appeared many times. The V gene is TRBV7-9, the J gene TRBJ2-2, with D maybe TRBD2 (7 bases). Germline CDR1 reads SEHNR; CDR2 reads FQNEAQ (reference sequence). Trimming took off 5 bases at V and 4 bases at J, with 11 bases between the two ends. The CDR3 spans 14 residues. In DNA, the CDR3 is TGTGCCAGCAGCGGGGGCGGGGGCACCGGGGAGCTGTTTTTT. This codes for CASSGGGGTGELFF.

This clonotype was seen only once. The rearrangement joins TRBV10-3 to TRBJ1-2, with a weak D call TRBD1 (6 bases). V lost 9 bases, J lost 4 bases, and 9 bases lay in between. Per germline, CDR1 ENHRY and CDR2 SYGVKD. This CDR3 has 11 residues. The chain's CDR3 is CAIAQGYGYTF. CDR3 coding DNA: TGTGCCATAGCACAGGGCTATGGCTACACCTTC.

This clonotype was counted a few times. This may arise from a read error, as a much more abundant clone is one base away. The conserved phenylalanine or tryptophan normally closing the CDR3 is absent here, so this likely arose from a read error. This chain uses TRBV12-3 or TRBV12-4 with TRBJ1-2, with TRBD1 matching over 7 bases. With 2 bases clipped from V and 3 bases from J, the junction kept 3 bases outside the gene matches. The CDR3 sequence is 14 residues long. CDR3 amino acids: CASSLRGLDYGYTL. CDR3 nucleotide sequence: TGTGCCAGCAGTTTAAGGGGGCTTGACTATGGCTACACCCTC.

In its sample, this clonotype was seen many times. The chain couples TRBV28 to TRBJ2-1; weak D call: TRBD2 (6 bases). The CDR3 is 17 amino acids. Per the germline V gene, CDR1 is MDHEN and CDR2 is SYDVKM. V was shortened by 5 bases and J by 7 bases, with 24 bases between the two germline ends. The CDR3 loop reads CASSLLLPRGTRNEQFF. The CDR3 DNA is TGTGCCAGCAGTCTACTCCTACCCCGGGGGACGAGGAATGAGCAGTTCTTC.

This clonotype was picked up a small number of times. V usage is TRBV14 and J usage is TRBJ1-3, with D possibly being TRBD1 (5 bases). CDR3 length equals 13 residues. Germline CDR1 reads SGHDN; CDR2 reads FVKESK. Trimming left V 2 bases short and J 9 bases short, with 11 bases between. The CDR3 here is CASSQRQGSTIYF. The CDR3 nucleotides are TGTGCCAGCAGCCAACGTCAGGGTAGCACCATATATTTT.

This sequence joins TRBV19 and TRBJ1-1; no clear D gene. Germline V gives CDR1 LNHDA, CDR2 SQIVND (reference sequence). The germline V and J ends were trimmed by 2 bases and 3 bases, with 10 bases remaining between them. The CDR3 is made up of 14 amino acids. CDR3 nucleotides: TGTGCCAGTAGTATAAGCGGGGTGTACACTGAAGCTTTCTTT. Amino acids: CASSISGVYTEAFF.

The gene calls are TRBV19 and TRBJ2-3; D may match TRBD1 or TRBD2 (6 bases each). This CDR3 contains 15 residues. Germline values: CDR1 LNHDA, CDR2 SQIVND (reference sequence). Trimming took off 4 bases at V and 4 bases at J, with 15 bases between the two ends. CDR3: CASSNGGGGADTQYF. The DNA of the CDR3 is TGTGCCAGTAGTAACGGAGGGGGAGGTGCAGATACGCAGTATTTT.

The CDR3 DNA reads as TGTGCCAGCAAGGCAGGCACTGGAAACACCATATATTTT. This encodes CASKAGTGNTIYF. The chain couples TRBV2 to TRBJ1-3, with no clear D. V was trimmed by 7 bases and J by 2 bases, leaving 9 bases between them. Per the germline V gene, CDR1 is SNHLY and CDR2 is FYNNEI. The length of the CDR3 is 13 residues.

Many counts were recorded for this clonotype. The chain has TRBV11-2 and TRBJ2-2; the D is unclear. This CDR3 has 15 amino acids. The V gene lost 2 bases and the J gene lost 2 bases, with 9 bases spanning the gap. CDR1 and CDR2 from the germline V gene are SGHAT and FQNNGV. As DNA, the CDR3 is TGTGCCAGCAGCTTAAGGCGGCATAACACCGGGGAGCTGTTTTTT. Protein sequence: CASSLRRHNTGELFF.

This clonotype was recorded a few times. A much larger clone differs by one base, so this may be a read error. Since the CDR3 does not end with the conserved phenylalanine or tryptophan, this likely comes from a read error. The chain employs TRBV7-2 and TRBJ2-7; 10 positions agree with TRBD2. The CDR3 contains 16 residues. In germline, CDR1 is SGHTA, CDR2 FQGNSA. CDR3 sequence reads: CASSQEASGSSYEQYL. CDR3 in DNA: TGCGCCAGCAGCCAAGAGGCTAGCGGGAGCTCCTACGAGCAGTACCTC.

The chain has TRBV10-2 and TRBJ2-3, with TRBD2 matching over 9 bases. This CDR3 has 17 amino acids. V was pared by 4 bases and J by 2 bases, with 10 bases of the junction left unmatched. The germline V gene encodes CDR1 WSHSY and CDR2 SAAADI. CDR3 in DNA: TGCGCCAGCAGTGGACGGGGGCTAGCGGGGCTCACAGATACGCAGTATTTT. This translates into CASSGRGLAGLTDTQYF.

This clonotype was recorded once. A much more abundant neighbour one base away suggests this may be a read error. V gene TRBV6-2 or TRBV6-3 combines with J gene TRBJ1-5, with 8 positions matching TRBD1. Germline-derived CDR1 and CDR2 are MNHEY and SVGEGT. The CDR3 is 15 residues long. The CDR3 reads CANSRQGYSNQPQHF. The CDR3 region has the DNA TGTGCCAACAGTAGACAGGGGTATAGCAATCAGCCCCAGCATTTT.

With regard to this clonotype: One junction end does not reproduce the germline sequence, and a read error may be involved. This chain links TRBV7-6 with TRBJ2-7; D perhaps matches TRBD2 (6 bases). CDR3 length: 17 residues. CDR1 and CDR2 from the germline V gene are SGHVS and FNYEAQ. The CDR3 DNA is TGCGCCAGCAGCTTGAGGCTAGCGTCCACCAGCTCCTACGAGCAGTACTTC. Amino acid sequence: CASSLRLASTSSYEQYF.

This clonotype was picked up a small number of times. The chain links TRBV19 to TRBJ1-2; no firm D call. Trimming took 7 bases from V and 4 from J, leaving 10 bases between them. Germline lookup yields CDR1 LNHDA and CDR2 SQIVND (reference sequence). The CDR3 spans 12 residues. In nucleotides, the CDR3 is TGTGCCAGTACTGCCGTCCGCTATGGCTACACCTTC. Its protein is CASTAVRYGYTF.

This clonotype occurred many times. The chain is built from TRBV3-1 and TRBJ2-3; the D gene is possibly TRBD2 (6 bases). The ends were cut back, 1 base at V and 2 bases at J, with 13 bases in the middle. The CDR3 extends over 16 amino acids. Germline V lookup: CDR1 LGHDT, CDR2 YNNKEL (reference sequence). CDR3 loop: CASSQATGLLTDTQYF. DNA of the CDR3: TGTGCCAGCAGCCAAGCAACGGGACTCCTCACAGATACGCAGTATTTT.

This clonotype has only a few counts. V usage is TRBV27 and J usage is TRBJ2-5, with 14 positions matching TRBD2. Germline CDR1 reads MNHEY; CDR2 reads SMNVEV (reference sequence). Trimming cost V 5 bases and J 5 bases; bases outside gene matches: 19. The CDR3 loop spans 20 amino acids. In DNA, the CDR3 is TGTGCCAGCAGTCCGACGCCCCCCGGACTAGCGGGGGGCCGGGGGGAGACCCAGTACTTC. This sequence encodes CASSPTPPGLAGGRGETQYF.

The J gene is TRBJ2-5, the V gene TRBV9; 11 bases map to TRBD1. V dropped 0 bases and J dropped 4; count of bases not matched to a gene: 5. This CDR3 comprises 16 residues. The germline V gene encodes CDR1 SGDLS and CDR2 YYNGEE. CDR3 protein: CASSVGGTGGGETQYF. CDR3 DNA: TGTGCCAGCAGCGTAGGAGGGACAGGGGGGGGAGAGACCCAGTACTTC.

This clonotype was counted only a few times. Being one base from a much bigger clone, this may be a read error. V gene TRBV2 combines with J gene TRBJ1-5, with D unresolved. CDR3 length: 13 amino acids. Deletions cut 5 bases from V and 2 bases from J, with 7 bases between. Germline assignment: CDR1 SNHLY and CDR2 FYNNEI. The CDR3 DNA reads TGTGCCAGCAGTTTGGTGGGCAATCAGCCCCAGCATTTT. The encoded protein is CASSLVGNQPQHF.

The J gene is TRBJ1-1, the V gene TRBV7-9; no firm D call. The CDR3 spans 14 residues. Trimming left V 2 bases short and J 5 bases short, with 12 bases between. The germline V gene encodes CDR1 SEHNR and CDR2 FQNEAQ (reference sequence). This CDR3 is CASSLYQLITEAFF. As DNA, the CDR3 is TGTGCCAGCAGCTTATACCAACTTATAACTGAAGCTTTCTTT.

In this sample, this clonotype turned up many times. This chain links TRBV6-4 with TRBJ1-2; a weak D match, TRBD1 (5 bases). V was trimmed by 0 bases and J by 5 bases, leaving 22 bases between them. CDR3 size: 18 residues. CDR1 MRHNA and CDR2 SNTAGT come from the germline V gene. CDR3 protein: CASSDSPSQGAPRYGYTF. CDR3 nucleotide sequence: TGTGCCAGCAGTGACTCCCCAAGCCAGGGCGCCCCTAGGTATGGCTACACCTTC.

This clonotype was found many times. The V and J genes are TRBV7-9 and TRBJ1-1; 8 bases agree with TRBD1. Germline V lookup: CDR1 SEHNR, CDR2 FQNEAQ (reference sequence). V shed 5 bases and J 0 bases; nucleotides not matched to a gene: 11. The CDR3 has 17 residues. The CDR3 loop reads CASSTLPGGPVNTEAFF. The CDR3, as DNA: TGTGCCAGCAGCACCCTACCAGGGGGCCCCGTGAACACTGAAGCTTTCTTT.

This clonotype has at least ten counts. The chain uses TRBV6-6 and TRBJ1-5; TRBD1 aligns across 8 bases. The CDR3 has 14 residues. The germline V gene has CDR1 MNHNY and CDR2 SVGAGI (reference sequence). J was trimmed by 7 bases and V by 6 bases; bases with no gene match: 8. CDR3 loop: CASRTGDRIQPQHF. For the CDR3, the DNA is TGTGCCAGCAGGACAGGGGATCGGATCCAGCCCCAGCATTTT.

The CDR3 is CSVEGLAGGADTQYF. The CDR3 DNA sequence: TGCAGCGTTGAAGGACTAGCGGGGGGTGCAGATACGCAGTATTTT. The rearrangement joins TRBV29-1 to TRBJ2-3; the match to TRBD2 covers 13 bases. V trimming: 1 base; J trimming: 4 bases; junction bases outside the gene matches: 2. Germline-derived CDR1 and CDR2 are SQVTM and ANQGSEA. The CDR3 consists of 15 residues.

This clonotype has a handful of counts. V and J are TRBV2 and TRBJ1-6; TRBD1 matches 9 bases. Germline V CDR1 and CDR2: SNHLY, FYNNEI. V lost 3 bases and J lost 9; bases outside the gene matches: 3. This CDR3 region has 14 residues. Written as DNA, the CDR3 is TGTGCCAGCAGTGATGGGGACAGGGCTTCACCCCTCCACTTT. Its protein product is CASSDGDRASPLHF.

The chain links TRBV7-9 to TRBJ2-7; D unresolved. CDR1 and CDR2 (germline): SEHNR, FQNEAQ (reference sequence). The CDR3 runs 14 residues. Trimming took 1 base from V and 2 from J, leaving 9 bases between them. The CDR3 reads CASSLVGSPYEQYF. CDR3 nucleotides: TGTGCCAGCAGCTTAGTCGGCAGTCCCTACGAGCAGTACTTC. The whole variable domain, remainder taken from reference TRBV7-9 and TRBJ2-7, is DTGVSQNPRHKITKRGQNVTFRCDPISEHNRLYWYRQTLGQGPEFLTYFQNEAQLEKSRLLSDRFSAERPKGSFSTLEIQRTEQGDSAMYLCASSLVGSPYEQYFGPGTRLTVT.

V and J are TRBV24-1 and TRBJ2-1; D not certain. V was clipped by 4 bases and J by 9 bases, with 9 bases between them. The CDR3 has 12 amino acids. Germline V gene lookup returns CDR1 KGHDR and CDR2 SFDVKD. CDR3 nucleotides: TGTGCCACCAGTGAGTCCGGAGCTGAGCAGTTCTTC. Translation gives CATSESGAEQFF.